This record looks at one T cell receptor (beta chain) sequence and its context. The antigen is not known. Sequencing of TCR beta was carried out in blood CD8+ and CD4+ T cells. Relapsing-remitting disease, either stable or active, was present in the treatment-naive patients who were the multiple sclerosis controls. The authors reverse transcribed roughly 0.45 to 1 ug RNA with random hexamers. Amplification of TCR beta CDR3 was carried out by immunoSEQ multiplex PCR, which covered 54 Vbeta and 13 Jbeta segments. TCRdb itself ran the immunoSEQ multiplex PCR reads through MiXCR, one entry per CDR3 protein. The table shows 250,000 to 350,000 distinct CDR3 sequences, with 70% to 90% occurring only once. The sample belongs to a study of CD8 T cells in Susac syndrome. Study-level findings and limits: The study recognized that the number of individuals in its TCR sequencing and HLA analysis was relatively small.

CDR3 length: 15 residues. Trimming removed 6 bases at V and 0 bases at J, with 14 bases between. Germline CDR1 is MDHEN and CDR2 is SYDVKM. V gene TRBV28 combines with J gene TRBJ2-5; D is unclear. Sequencing was performed on CD8+ T cells from PBMCs. The source is a human donor with multiple sclerosis. CDR3 DNA sequence: TGTGCCAGCAGGCCACTAACTACCAACCAAGAGACCCAGTACTTC. This gives the protein CASRPLTTNQETQYF.